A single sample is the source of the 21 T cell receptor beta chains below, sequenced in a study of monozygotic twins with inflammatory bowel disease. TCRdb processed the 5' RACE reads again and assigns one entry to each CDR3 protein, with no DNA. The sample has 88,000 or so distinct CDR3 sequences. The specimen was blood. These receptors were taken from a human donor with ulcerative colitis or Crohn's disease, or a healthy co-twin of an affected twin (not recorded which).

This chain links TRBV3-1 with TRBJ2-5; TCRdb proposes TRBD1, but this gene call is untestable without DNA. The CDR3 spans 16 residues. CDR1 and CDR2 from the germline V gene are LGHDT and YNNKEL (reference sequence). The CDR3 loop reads CASSPQVSRGIKTQYF.

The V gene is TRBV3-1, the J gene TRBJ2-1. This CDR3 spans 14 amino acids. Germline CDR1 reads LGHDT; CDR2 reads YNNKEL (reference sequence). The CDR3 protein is CASSQTGTSIEQFF.

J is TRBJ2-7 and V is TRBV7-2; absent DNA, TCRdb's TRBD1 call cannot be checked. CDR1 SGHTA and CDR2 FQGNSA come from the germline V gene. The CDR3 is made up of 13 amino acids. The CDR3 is CASSLQGAGEQYF. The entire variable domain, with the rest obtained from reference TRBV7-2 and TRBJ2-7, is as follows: GAGVSQSPSNKVTEKGKDVELRCDPISGHTALYWYRQSLGQGLEFLIYFQGNSAPDKSGLPSDRFSAERTGGSVSTLTIQRTQQEDSAVYLCASSLQGAGEQYFGPGTRLTVT.

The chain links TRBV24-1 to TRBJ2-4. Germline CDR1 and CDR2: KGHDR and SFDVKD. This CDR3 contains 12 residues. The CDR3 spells CATSDFGDIQYF.

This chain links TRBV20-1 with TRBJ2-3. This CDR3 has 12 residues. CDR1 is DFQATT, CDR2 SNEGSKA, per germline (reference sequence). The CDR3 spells CSARDLSDTQYF.

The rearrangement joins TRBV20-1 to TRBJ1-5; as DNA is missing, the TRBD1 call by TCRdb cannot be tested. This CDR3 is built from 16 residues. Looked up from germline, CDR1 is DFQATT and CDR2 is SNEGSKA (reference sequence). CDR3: CSARLGGGLVPKPQHF.

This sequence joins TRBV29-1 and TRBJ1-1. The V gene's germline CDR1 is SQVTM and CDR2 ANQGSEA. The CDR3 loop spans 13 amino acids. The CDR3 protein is CSVDRRINTEAFF.

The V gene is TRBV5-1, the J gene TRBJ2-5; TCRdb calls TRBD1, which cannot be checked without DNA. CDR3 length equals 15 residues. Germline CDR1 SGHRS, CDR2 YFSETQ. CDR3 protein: CASSLIPGTQETQYF.

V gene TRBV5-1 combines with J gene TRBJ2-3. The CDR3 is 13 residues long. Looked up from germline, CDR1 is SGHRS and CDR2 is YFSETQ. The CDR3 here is CASSFDMTDTQYF. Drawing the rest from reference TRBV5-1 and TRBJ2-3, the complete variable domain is KAGVTQTPRYLIKTRGQQVTLSCSPISGHRSVSWYQQTPGQGLQFLFEYFSETQRNKGNFPGRFSGRQFSNSRSEMNVSTLELGDSALYLCASSFDMTDTQYFGPGTRLTVL.

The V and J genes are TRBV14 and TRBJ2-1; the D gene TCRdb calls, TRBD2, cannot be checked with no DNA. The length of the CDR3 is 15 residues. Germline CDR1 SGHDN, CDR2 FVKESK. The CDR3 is CASSPTAGGHNEQFF.

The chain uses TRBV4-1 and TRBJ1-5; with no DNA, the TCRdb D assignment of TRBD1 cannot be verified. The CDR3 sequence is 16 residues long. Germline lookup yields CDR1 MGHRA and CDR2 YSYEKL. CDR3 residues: CASSQDVQGGNQPQHF.

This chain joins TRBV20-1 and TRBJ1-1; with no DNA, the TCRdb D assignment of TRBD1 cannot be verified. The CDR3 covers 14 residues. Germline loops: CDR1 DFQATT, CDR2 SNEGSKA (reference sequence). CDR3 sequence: CSARGRGIGTEAFF.

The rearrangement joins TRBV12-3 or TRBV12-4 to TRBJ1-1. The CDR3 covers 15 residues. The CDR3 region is CASSFVGVGDTEAFF.

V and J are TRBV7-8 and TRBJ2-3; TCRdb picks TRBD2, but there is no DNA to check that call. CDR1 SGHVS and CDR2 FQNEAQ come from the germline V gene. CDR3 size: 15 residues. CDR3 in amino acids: CASSLASGFTDTQYF.

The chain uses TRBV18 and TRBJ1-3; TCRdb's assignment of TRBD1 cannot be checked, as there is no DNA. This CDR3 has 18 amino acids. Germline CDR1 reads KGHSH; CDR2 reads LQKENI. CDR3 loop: CASSPPRRTGEAGNTIYF.

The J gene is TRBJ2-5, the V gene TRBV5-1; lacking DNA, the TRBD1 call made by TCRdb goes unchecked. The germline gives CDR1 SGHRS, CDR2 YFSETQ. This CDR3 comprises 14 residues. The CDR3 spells CASSPPGQQETQYF.

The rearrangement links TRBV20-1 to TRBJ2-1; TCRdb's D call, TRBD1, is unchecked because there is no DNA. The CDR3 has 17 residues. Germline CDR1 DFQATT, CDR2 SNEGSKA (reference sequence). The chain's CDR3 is CSARVNRAGSSYNEQFF.

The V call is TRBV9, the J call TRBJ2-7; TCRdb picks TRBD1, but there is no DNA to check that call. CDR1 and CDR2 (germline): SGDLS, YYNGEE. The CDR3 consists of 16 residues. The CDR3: CASSAQISGASNEQYF.

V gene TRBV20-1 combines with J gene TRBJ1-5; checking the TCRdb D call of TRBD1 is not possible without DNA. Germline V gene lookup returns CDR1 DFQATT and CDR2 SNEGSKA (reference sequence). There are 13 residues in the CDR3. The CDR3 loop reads CSASDTGGQPQHF.

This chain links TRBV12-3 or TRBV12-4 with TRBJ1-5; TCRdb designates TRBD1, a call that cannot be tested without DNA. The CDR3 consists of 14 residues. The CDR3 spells CASSDSYSNQPQHF.

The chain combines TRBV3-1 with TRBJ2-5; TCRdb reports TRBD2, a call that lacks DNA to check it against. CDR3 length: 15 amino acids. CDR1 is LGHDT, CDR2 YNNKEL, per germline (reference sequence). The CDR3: CASSRAVGPQETQYF.